This T cell receptor (beta chain) was retrieved from a study of T cells in narcolepsy (dated by TCRdb to about 2018). With respect to the entire study: Healthy control donors were enrolled in the study alongside patients who had narcolepsy type 1 or type 2 (NT1, NT2). Autoreactive T cells targeting hypocretin neuron self-antigens (hypocretin, TRIB2) were sought in narcolepsy patients, and TCR Vbeta sequencing was used to track clonotypes in blood and CSF.

To note about this clone: Its binding antigen is unknown. No base quality values were provided; no much bigger clone lies one nucleotide off.

Memory CD4+ T cells were sorted ex vivo from peripheral blood of narcolepsy patients and healthy controls for TCR Vbeta sequencing. The full study reports these points: Plots that compared CSF and blood CD4+ T cell clonotypes from the same patient highlighted HCRT-specific and TRIB2-specific autoreactive clonotypes. Some blood memory CD4+ repertoires from patients and controls contained no sequences matching autoreactive T cell clones. Numbers of sequenced blood memory CD4+ clonotypes were comparable, averaging approximately 42,000 in patients and roughly 32,000 in controls. According to the report, autoreactive clonotypes were detected serially in the blood of the same patients and of different patients, but not in healthy controls.

The method was the immunoSEQ multiplex PCR assay. TCRdb limited this immuneACCESS table to in-frame rearrangements with V and J called. A share of clones is missing; checked studies link under half to unresolved V genes, and the rest is unexplained. The sample contains about 40,000 clones, approximately 88% of them found a single time. The top ten hold approximately 1.2% of the sample. The junction shows trimming of 1 base on V and 4 bases on J, plus 10 bases between the germline ends. The CDR3 starts with the cysteine, ends with the phenylalanine, and has 14 residues. The entry retains the CDR3 DNA only, 42 bases that are in frame from base 1. Via the germline V gene (reference sequence), CDR1 is LNHDA and CDR2 SQIVND.

This receptor was taken from a human donor with narcolepsy. The sample taken for sequencing was CD45RA- memory CD4+ T cells from PBMCs. The cell subset or site label here, explained by the study, means: memory T cells sorted ex vivo from peripheral blood. The chain employs TRBV19 and TRBJ1-1; the D gene assignment is ambiguous. The CDR3 is CASSIGVRSTEAFF. The base sequence is TGTGCCAGTAGTATAGGAGTGAGGAGCACTGAAGCTTTCTTT.